These 5 T cell receptor beta chains originate from one sample sequenced in a study of CD8 T cells in Susac syndrome. An input of about 0.5 to 1 ug of RNA was subjected to reverse transcription using random hexamers. Using its own MiXCR run on the immunoSEQ multiplex PCR reads, TCRdb lists one record per CDR3 protein. The sample includes about 300,000 distinct CDR3 sequences, around nine tenths of them seen just once. Sequencing input: CD8+ T cells from PBMCs. These receptors came from a human donor with multiple sclerosis.

The rearrangement uses TRBV20-1 and TRBJ1-1; 9 bases are a match to TRBD1. Germline V gene sequence: CDR1 DFQATT, CDR2 SNEGSKA (reference sequence). The CDR3 has 17 amino acids. J gave up 1 base and V 3 bases, and 12 bases lay outside the gene matches. Here the CDR3 reads CSARGKYRGQGNTEAFF. The CDR3 coding sequence is TGCAGTGCTAGGGGGAAATACAGGGGGCAGGGGAACACTGAAGCTTTCTTT.

The chain is built from TRBV23-1 and TRBJ2-1; D possibly uses TRBD1 or TRBD2 (6 bases each). TRBV23-1 is labeled an ORF, and its function is uncertain. This CDR3 has 16 residues. V was trimmed by 4 bases and J by 7 bases, leaving 20 bases between them. CDR3 region: CASSPLYGGVWNEQFF. The CDR3 DNA sequence: TGCGCCAGCAGTCCCCTGTACGGGGGCGTTTGGAATGAGCAGTTCTTC.

This clonotype occurred a few times. The CDR3 DNA reads TGTGCCAGCCTCATAGCGGGGGGGGCGGGCGAGACCCAGTACTTC. It specifies CASLIAGGAGETQYF. The chain employs TRBV7-2 and TRBJ2-5, with 11 positions matching TRBD2. The CDR3 covers 15 residues. After removal of 8 bases from V and 5 bases from J, the junction contained 10 bases not matched to a gene. Germline V gene data show CDR1 as SGHTA and CDR2 as FQGNSA. Full variable domain (rest looked up from reference TRBV7-2 and TRBJ2-5): GAGVSQSPSNKVTEKGKDVELRCDPISGHTALYWYRQSLGQGLEFLIYFQGNSAPDKSGLPSDRFSAERTGGSVSTLTIQRTQQEDSAVYLCASLIAGGAGETQYFGPGTRLLVL.

The CDR3 DNA sequence: TGTGCCTGGAGTGTAGGGGGAGTAATTTACGAGCAGTACTTC. This encodes CAWSVGGVIYEQYF. J is TRBJ2-7 and V is TRBV30; the D gene is possibly TRBD1 (6 bases). Germline V gene sequence: CDR1 GTSNPN, CDR2 SVGIG (reference sequence). The CDR3 runs 14 residues. The V end lost 0 bases, the J end lost 4 bases, and 13 bases lay between the germline ends.

The CDR3 region has the DNA TGTGCCAGCAGCCCGGGACAGGGCGGCAGGTTCGACGAGCAGTACTTC. Encoded protein: CASSPGQGGRFDEQYF. This chain uses TRBV7-2 with TRBJ2-7, with 9 bases that match TRBD1. Looked up from germline, CDR1 is SGHTA and CDR2 is FQGNSA. The ends lost 5 bases at V and 5 bases at J; junction bases unmatched: 13. The CDR3 covers 16 residues.